This T cell receptor (beta chain) originates from a study of blood T cell repertoires in COVID-19. Overall study: The origin of the acute and convalescent COVID-19 samples was the United States, Italy and Spain.

CDR3 length: 13 residues. Germline values: CDR1 MNHEY, CDR2 SMNVEV (reference sequence). V was pared by 4 bases and J by 2 bases, with 8 bases between. Clones were read by immunoSEQ multiplex PCR, and TCRdb kept only the in-frame ones, dropping some. The table has more than 55,000 clones, under 85% seen once. The chain recombines TRBV27 with TRBJ1-1; D gene ambiguous. This TCR derives from a man between 60 and 75 years old with acute or convalescent COVID-19. The sequenced material came from peripheral blood. In nucleotides, the CDR3 is TGTGCCAGCAGTTGGAGATTCAACACTGAAGCTTTCTTT. Translating it yields CASSWRFNTEAFF.